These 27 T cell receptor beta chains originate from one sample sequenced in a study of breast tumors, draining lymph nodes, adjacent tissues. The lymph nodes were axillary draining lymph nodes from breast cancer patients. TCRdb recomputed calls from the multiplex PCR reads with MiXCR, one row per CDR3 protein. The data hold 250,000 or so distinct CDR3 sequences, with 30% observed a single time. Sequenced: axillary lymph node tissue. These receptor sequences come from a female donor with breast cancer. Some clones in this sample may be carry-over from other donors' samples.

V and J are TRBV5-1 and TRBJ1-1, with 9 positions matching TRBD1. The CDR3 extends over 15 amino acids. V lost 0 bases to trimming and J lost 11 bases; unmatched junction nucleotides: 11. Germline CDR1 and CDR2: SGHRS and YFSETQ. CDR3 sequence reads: CASSLEGTGTRMAFF. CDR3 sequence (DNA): TGCGCCAGCAGCTTGGAAGGGACAGGGACTCGAATGGCTTTCTTT.

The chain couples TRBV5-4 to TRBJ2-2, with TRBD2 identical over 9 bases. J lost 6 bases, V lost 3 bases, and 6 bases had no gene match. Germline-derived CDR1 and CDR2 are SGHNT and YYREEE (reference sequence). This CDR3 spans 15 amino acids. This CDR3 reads CASSSSGIIAGELFF. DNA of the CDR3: TGTGCCAGCAGCTCTAGCGGGATAATAGCCGGGGAGCTGTTTTTT.

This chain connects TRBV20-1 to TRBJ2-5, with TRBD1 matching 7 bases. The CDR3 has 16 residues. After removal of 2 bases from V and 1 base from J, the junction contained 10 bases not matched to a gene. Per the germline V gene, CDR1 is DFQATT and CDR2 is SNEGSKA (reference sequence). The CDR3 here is CSARTHWDRLQETQYF. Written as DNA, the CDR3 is TGCAGTGCTAGAACTCACTGGGACAGACTCCAAGAGACCCAGTACTTC.

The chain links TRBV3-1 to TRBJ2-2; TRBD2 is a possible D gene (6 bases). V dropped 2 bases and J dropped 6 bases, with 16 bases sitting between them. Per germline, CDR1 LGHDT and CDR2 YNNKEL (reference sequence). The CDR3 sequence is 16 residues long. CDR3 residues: CASSQKTQLASGELFF. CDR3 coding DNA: TGTGCCAGCAGCCAAAAAACACAACTAGCCTCCGGGGAGCTGTTTTTT.

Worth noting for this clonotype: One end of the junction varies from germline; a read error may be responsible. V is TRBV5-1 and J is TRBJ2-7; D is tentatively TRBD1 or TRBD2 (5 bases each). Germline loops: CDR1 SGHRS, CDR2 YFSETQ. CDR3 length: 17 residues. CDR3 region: CASSLAGFGTQTYGQYF. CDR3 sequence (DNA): TGCGCCAGCAGCTTGGCCGGCTTTGGGACCCAAACCTACGGGCAGTACTTC. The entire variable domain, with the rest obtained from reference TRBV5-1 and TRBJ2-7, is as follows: KAGVTQTPRYLIKTRGQQVTLSCSPISGHRSVSWYQQTPGQGLQFLFEYFSETQRNKGNFPGRFSGRQFSNSRSEMNVSTLELGDSALYLCASSLAGFGTQTYGQYFGPGTRLTVT.

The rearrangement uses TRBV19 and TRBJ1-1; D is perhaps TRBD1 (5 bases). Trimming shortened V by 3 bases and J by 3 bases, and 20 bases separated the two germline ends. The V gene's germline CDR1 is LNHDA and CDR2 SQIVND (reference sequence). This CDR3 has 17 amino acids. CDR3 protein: CASSIGAAAGHHTEAFF. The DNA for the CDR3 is TGTGCCAGTAGTATTGGGGCCGCGGCTGGGCACCACACTGAAGCTTTCTTT.

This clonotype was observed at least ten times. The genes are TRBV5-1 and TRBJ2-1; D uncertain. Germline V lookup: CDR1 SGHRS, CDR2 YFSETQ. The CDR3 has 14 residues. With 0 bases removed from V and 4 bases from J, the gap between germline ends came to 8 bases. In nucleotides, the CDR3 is TGCGCCAGCAGCTTGGGATACACATACAATGAGCAGTTCTTC. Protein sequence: CASSLGYTYNEQFF.

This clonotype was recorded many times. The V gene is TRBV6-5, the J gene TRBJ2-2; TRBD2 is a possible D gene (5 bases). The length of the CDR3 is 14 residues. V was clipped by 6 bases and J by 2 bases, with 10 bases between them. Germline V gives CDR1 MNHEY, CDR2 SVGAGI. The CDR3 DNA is TGTGCCAGCAGGACTACCCTAAACACCGGGGAGCTGTTTTTT. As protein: CASRTTLNTGELFF.

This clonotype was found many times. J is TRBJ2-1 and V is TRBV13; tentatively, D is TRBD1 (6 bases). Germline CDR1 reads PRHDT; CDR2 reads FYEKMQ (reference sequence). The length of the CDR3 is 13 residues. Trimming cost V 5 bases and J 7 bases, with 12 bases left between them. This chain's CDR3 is CASSLQGSNEQFF. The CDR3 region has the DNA TGTGCCAGCAGCCTACAGGGTAGTAATGAGCAGTTCTTC. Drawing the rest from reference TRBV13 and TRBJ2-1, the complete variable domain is AAGVIQSPRHLIKEKRETATLKCYPIPRHDTVYWYQQGPGQDPQFLISFYEKMQSDKGSIPDRFSAQQFSDYHSELNMSSLELGDSALYFCASSLQGSNEQFFGPGTRLTVL.

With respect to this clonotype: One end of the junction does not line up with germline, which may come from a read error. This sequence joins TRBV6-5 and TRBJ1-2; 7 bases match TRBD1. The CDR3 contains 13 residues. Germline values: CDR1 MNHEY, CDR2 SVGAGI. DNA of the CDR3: TGTGTCAGCAGTTACGGACAGGACTATGGCTACACCTTC. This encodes CVSSYGQDYGYTF.

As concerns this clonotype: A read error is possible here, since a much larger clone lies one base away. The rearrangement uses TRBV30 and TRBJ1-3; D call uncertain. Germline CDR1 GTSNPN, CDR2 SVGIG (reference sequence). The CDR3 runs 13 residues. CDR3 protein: CALSVASGNTIYF. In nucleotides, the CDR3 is TGTGCCTTGAGTGTCGCCTCGGGAAACACCATATATTTT.

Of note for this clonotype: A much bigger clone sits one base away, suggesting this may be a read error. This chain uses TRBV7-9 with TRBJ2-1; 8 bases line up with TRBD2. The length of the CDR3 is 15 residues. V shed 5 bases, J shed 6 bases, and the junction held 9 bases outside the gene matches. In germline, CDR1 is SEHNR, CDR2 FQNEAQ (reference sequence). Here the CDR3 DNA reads TGTGCCAGCAGCCAGGGACTAGTGGTCGTCAATGAGCAGTTCTTC. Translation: CASSQGLVVVNEQFF.

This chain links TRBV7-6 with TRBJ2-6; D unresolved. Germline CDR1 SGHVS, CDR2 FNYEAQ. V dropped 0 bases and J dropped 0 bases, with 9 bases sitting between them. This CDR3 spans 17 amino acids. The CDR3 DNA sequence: TGTGCCAGCAGCTTAGCCGGGCTGTGCTCTGGGGCCAACGTCCTGACTTTC. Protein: CASSLAGLCSGANVLTF.

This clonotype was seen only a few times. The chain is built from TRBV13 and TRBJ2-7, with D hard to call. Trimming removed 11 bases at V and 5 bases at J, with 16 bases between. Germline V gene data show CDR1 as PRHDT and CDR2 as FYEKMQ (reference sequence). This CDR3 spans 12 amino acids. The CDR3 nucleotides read TGTGCCTCCTCACGGCCAATACACGAGCAGTACTTC. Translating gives CASSRPIHEQYF.

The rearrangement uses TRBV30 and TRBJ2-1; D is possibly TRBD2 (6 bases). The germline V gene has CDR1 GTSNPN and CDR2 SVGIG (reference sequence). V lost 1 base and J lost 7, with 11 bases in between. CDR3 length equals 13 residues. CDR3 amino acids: CAWSGTGVNEQFF. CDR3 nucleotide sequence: TGTGCCTGGAGTGGTACGGGGGTAAATGAGCAGTTCTTC.

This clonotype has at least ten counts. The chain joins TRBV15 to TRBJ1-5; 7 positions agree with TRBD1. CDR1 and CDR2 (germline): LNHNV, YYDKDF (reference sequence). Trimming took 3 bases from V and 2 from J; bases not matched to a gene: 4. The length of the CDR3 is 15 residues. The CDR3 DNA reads TGTGCCACCAGCAGGTACGACAGGGGCAATCAGCCCCAGCATTTT. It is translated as CATSRYDRGNQPQHF. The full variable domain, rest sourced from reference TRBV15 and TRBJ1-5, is DAMVIQNPRYQVTQFGKPVTLSCSQTLNHNVMYWYQQKSSQAPKLLFHYYDKDFNNEADTPDNFQSRRPNTSFCFLDIRSPGLGDTAMYLCATSRYDRGNQPQHFGDGTRLSIL.

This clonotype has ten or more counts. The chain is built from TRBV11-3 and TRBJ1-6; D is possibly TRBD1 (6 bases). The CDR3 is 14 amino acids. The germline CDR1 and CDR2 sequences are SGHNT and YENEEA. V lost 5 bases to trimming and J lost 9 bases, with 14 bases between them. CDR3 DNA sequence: TGTGCCAGCAGCGGGGGATCAGGGGTTTCACCCCTCCACTTT. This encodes CASSGGSGVSPLHF.

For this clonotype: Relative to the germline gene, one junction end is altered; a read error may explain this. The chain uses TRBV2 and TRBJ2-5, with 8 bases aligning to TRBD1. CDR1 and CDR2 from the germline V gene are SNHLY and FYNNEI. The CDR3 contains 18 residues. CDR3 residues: CASSQDLGGQGAREIQYF. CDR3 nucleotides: TGTGCCAGCAGCCAAGATCTAGGGGGGCAGGGGGCTCGGGAGATCCAGTACTTC.

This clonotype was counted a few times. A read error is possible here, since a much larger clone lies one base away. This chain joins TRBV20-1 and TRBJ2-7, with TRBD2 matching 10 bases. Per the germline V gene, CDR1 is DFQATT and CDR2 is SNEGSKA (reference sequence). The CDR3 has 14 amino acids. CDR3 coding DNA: TGCAGTGCTACCCTAGCGGGAGTCTCCTCCGAGCAGTACTTC. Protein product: CSATLAGVSSEQYF.

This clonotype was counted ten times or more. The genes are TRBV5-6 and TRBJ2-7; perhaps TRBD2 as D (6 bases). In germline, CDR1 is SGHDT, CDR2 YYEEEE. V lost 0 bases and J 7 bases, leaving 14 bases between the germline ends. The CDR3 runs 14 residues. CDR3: CASSLAGVYGEQYF. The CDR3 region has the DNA TGTGCCAGCAGCTTGGCGGGGGTTTACGGGGAGCAGTACTTC.

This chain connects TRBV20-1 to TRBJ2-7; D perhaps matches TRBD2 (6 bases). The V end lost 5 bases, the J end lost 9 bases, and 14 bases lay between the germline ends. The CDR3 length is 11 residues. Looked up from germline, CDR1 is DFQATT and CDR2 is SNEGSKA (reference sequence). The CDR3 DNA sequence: TGCAGTGCTGATGACGGGAGCGGGCAGTACTTC. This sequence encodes CSADDGSGQYF.

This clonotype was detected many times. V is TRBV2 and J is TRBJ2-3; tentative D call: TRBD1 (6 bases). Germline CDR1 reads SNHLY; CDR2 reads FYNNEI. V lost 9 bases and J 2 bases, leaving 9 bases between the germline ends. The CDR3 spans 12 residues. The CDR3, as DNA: TGTGCCAGTGGGACAACCACAGATACGCAGTATTTT. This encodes CASGTTTDTQYF.

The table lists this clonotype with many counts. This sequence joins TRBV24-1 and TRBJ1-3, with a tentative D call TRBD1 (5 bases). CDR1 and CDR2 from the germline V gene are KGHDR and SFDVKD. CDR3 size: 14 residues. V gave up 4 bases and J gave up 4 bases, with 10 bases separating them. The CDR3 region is CATSDPGLGNTIYF. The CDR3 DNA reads TGTGCCACCAGTGACCCAGGGCTGGGAAACACCATATATTTT.

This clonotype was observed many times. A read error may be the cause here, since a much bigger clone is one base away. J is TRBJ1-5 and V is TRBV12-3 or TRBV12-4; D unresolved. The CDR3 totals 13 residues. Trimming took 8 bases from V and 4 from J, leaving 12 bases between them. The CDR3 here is CASGLTANQPQHF. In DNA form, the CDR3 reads TGTGCCAGCGGCTTAACCGCAAATCAGCCCCAGCATTTT.

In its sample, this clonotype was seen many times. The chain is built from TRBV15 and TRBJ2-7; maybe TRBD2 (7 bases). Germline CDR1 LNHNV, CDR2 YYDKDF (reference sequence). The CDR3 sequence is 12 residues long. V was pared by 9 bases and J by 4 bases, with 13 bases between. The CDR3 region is CATGGRGYEQYF. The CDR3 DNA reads TGTGCCACGGGGGGGCGCGGGTACGAGCAGTACTTC.

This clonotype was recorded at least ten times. The chain's CDR3 is CASRPGTGGRNQPQHF. The CDR3 nucleotides are TGTGCCAGCCGGCCCGGGACAGGGGGTAGAAATCAGCCCCAGCATTTT. The chain links TRBV19 to TRBJ1-5; 11 nucleotides match TRBD1. Germline CDR1 LNHDA, CDR2 SQIVND (reference sequence). This CDR3 is built from 16 residues. Germline trimming cut 9 bases from V and 4 bases from J; bases unmatched to any gene: 11.

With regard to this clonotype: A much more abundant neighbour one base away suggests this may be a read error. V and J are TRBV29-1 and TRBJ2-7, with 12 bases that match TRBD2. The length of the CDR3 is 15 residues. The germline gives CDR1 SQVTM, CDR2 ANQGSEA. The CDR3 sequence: CSALGLAGRPYGQYF. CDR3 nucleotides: TGCAGCGCCCTCGGACTAGCGGGAAGGCCCTACGGGCAGTACTTC.